Following are 14 T cell receptor beta chains from one sample sequenced in a study of blood T cells in healthy people across ages. Combining a sample-barcoded 5' primer with a J-beta primer mix, a second PCR ran for roughly 7 to 12 cycles. TCRdb reprocessed the 5' RACE reads with MiXCR, giving one entry per CDR3 protein. Among 1.8 million or so distinct CDR3 sequences listed, roughly two fifths were seen once. Sequencing was performed on blood. These receptor sequences come from a human donor in good health.

The gene calls are TRBV5-1 and TRBJ2-3; D is undetermined. Germline values: CDR1 SGHRS, CDR2 YFSETQ. This CDR3 comprises 15 residues. V lost 4 bases and J 2 bases, leaving 14 bases between the germline ends. The CDR3 DNA reads as TGCGCCAGCAGCCCCTTCCCCGGGTACACAGATACGCAGTATTTT. Amino acid sequence: CASSPFPGYTDTQYF.

This clonotype was detected a few times. This sequence joins TRBV20-1 and TRBJ2-7; 8 nucleotides agree with TRBD2. J was trimmed by 2 bases and V by 3 bases; bases with no gene match: 6. The CDR3 is 14 amino acids. Germline-derived CDR1 and CDR2 are DFQATT and SNEGSKA (reference sequence). In nucleotides, the CDR3 is TGCAGTGCTAGTTTTGGTAGCGGGACCTACGAGCAGTACTTC. Amino acids: CSASFGSGTYEQYF.

As for this clonotype: One junction end does not reproduce the germline sequence, and a read error may be involved. The chain joins TRBV7-2 to TRBJ2-1; D possibly corresponds to TRBD2 (6 bases). Germline V gives CDR1 SGHTA, CDR2 FQGNSA. The CDR3 is made up of 14 amino acids. This chain's CDR3 is CASSHGSSCNEQFF. Written as DNA, the CDR3 is TGTGCCAGCAGCCACGGGAGCTCCTGCAATGAGCAGTTCTTC. Full variable domain (missing parts from reference TRBV7-2 and TRBJ2-1): GAGVSQSPSNKVTEKGKDVELRCDPISGHTALYWYRQSLGQGLEFLIYFQGNSAPDKSGLPSDRFSAERTGGSVSTLTIQRTQQEDSAVYLCASSHGSSCNEQFFGPGTRLTVL.

This clonotype was recorded at least ten times. This chain uses TRBV29-1 with TRBJ2-7; no reliable D call. This CDR3 has 12 amino acids. Per the germline V gene, CDR1 is SQVTM and CDR2 is ANQGSEA. V was cut by 7 bases and J by 2 bases, with 12 bases left in between. The CDR3 sequence: CSALVNTYEQYF. The CDR3 DNA reads as TGCAGCGCTTTAGTAAATACCTACGAGCAGTACTTC.

This clonotype was observed a few times. This sequence joins TRBV7-2 and TRBJ2-1, with no clear D. This CDR3 comprises 14 residues. The germline V gene has CDR1 SGHTA and CDR2 FQGNSA. V was shortened by 5 bases and J by 7 bases, with 15 bases between the two germline ends. CDR3 nucleotide sequence: TGTGCCAGCAGCCTAGGGCATCGGAATAATGAGCAGTTCTTC. This sequence encodes CASSLGHRNNEQFF.

This chain uses TRBV10-2 with TRBJ1-1; D not certain. CDR1 and CDR2 (germline): WSHSY, SAAADI. Trimming shortened V by 10 bases and J by 4 bases, and 7 bases separated the two germline ends. CDR3 length equals 10 residues. The CDR3 reads CANWGTEAFF. The CDR3 coding sequence is TGCGCCAACTGGGGCACTGAAGCTTTCTTT.

This clonotype was recorded a few times. The chain recombines TRBV12-3 or TRBV12-4 with TRBJ2-5; 7 bases align to TRBD1. The CDR3 contains 16 residues. The ends lost 6 bases at V and 1 base at J; junction bases unmatched: 11. For the CDR3, the DNA is TGTGCCAGCAGGAAGGCCGGGACAGCTACCCAAGAGACCCAGTACTTC. It yields the protein CASRKAGTATQETQYF.

The J gene is TRBJ2-7, the V gene TRBV6-2 or TRBV6-3; D gene ambiguous. This CDR3 is 13 amino acids long. V was trimmed by 6 bases and J by 3 bases, leaving 12 bases between them. Germline CDR1 reads MNHEY; CDR2 reads SVGEGT. The CDR3 loop reads CASSRPWGYEQYF. CDR3 in DNA: TGTGCCAGCAGCCGACCATGGGGCTACGAGCAGTACTTC.

The chain's CDR3 is CASSAGTGVIRDYSPLHF. In DNA form, the CDR3 reads TGTGCCAGCAGCGCTGGGACAGGGGTTATTCGCGATTATTCACCCCTCCACTTT. The chain is built from TRBV5-4 and TRBJ1-6, with 10 bases identical to TRBD1. The trim removed 4 bases at V and 8 bases at J, leaving 15 bases unmatched. Germline CDR1 reads SGHNT; CDR2 reads YYREEE (reference sequence). The CDR3 is made up of 18 amino acids. Combining the CDR3 with reference TRBV5-4 and TRBJ1-6 gives the whole variable domain ETGVTQSPTHLIKTRGQQVTLRCSSQSGHNTVSWYQQALGQGPQFIFQYYREEENGRGNFPPRFSGLQFPNYSSELNVNALELDDSALYLCASSAGTGVIRDYSPLHFGNGTRLTVT.

This clonotype has more than one count but fewer than ten. This chain connects TRBV7-3 to TRBJ2-3; TRBD2 matches 9 bases. The CDR3 runs to 15 residues. Germline V gene data show CDR1 as SGHTA and CDR2 as FQGTGA. The V segment lost 5 bases and the J segment 0 bases; nucleotides outside the gene matches: 3. CDR3 region: CASSPSGISTDTQYF. As DNA, the CDR3 is TGTGCCAGCAGCCCTAGCGGGATTAGCACAGATACGCAGTATTTT.

The chain joins TRBV4-1 to TRBJ1-2; D is ambiguous. V was cut by 2 bases and J by 0 bases, with 19 bases left in between. The CDR3 loop spans 18 amino acids. Germline V gene sequence: CDR1 MGHRA, CDR2 YSYEKL. CDR3 residues: CASSQRAGLLLTNYGYTF. The CDR3 nucleotides read TGCGCCAGCAGCCAACGGGCCGGGCTCCTTCTCACTAACTATGGCTACACCTTC.

The chain is built from TRBV29-1 and TRBJ1-2; D remains unclear. Germline lookup yields CDR1 SQVTM and CDR2 ANQGSEA. CDR3 length: 12 amino acids. The germline V and J ends were trimmed by 4 bases and 6 bases, with 12 bases remaining between them. The CDR3 region is CSVGRQYDGYTF. The DNA for the CDR3 is TGCAGCGTTGGTAGGCAGTACGATGGCTACACCTTC.

This clonotype was seen once. The V and J genes are TRBV5-4 and TRBJ2-6; 9 nucleotides line up with TRBD1. This CDR3 comprises 17 residues. Germline lookup yields CDR1 SGHNT and CDR2 YYREEE (reference sequence). V was pared by 6 bases and J by 2 bases, with 9 bases of the junction left unmatched. The CDR3 sequence: CASTSGTGSPGANVLTF. DNA of the CDR3: TGTGCCAGCACCTCCGGGACAGGGAGTCCTGGGGCCAACGTCCTGACTTTC.

This sequence joins TRBV12-3 or TRBV12-4 and TRBJ2-1; D uncertain. The CDR3 length is 13 residues. V lost 8 bases, J lost 1 base, and 9 bases lay in between. CDR3 sequence: CASLGRSYNEQFF. CDR3 DNA sequence: TGTGCCAGCTTGGGAAGGTCCTACAATGAGCAGTTCTTC.